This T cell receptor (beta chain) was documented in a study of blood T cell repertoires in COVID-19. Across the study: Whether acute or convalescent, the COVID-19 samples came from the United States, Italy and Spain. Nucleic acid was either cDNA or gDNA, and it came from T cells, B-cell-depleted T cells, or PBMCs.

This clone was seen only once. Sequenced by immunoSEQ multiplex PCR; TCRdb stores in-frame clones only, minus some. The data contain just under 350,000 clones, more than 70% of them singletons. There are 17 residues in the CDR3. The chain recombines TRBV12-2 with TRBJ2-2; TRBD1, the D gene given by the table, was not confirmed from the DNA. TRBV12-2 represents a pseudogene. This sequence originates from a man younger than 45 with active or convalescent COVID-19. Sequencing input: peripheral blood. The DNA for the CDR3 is TGTGCAAGTCGCCCACTACAGGGTAAAGGGAACACCGGGGAGCTGTTTTTT. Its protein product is CASRPLQGKGNTGELFF.